This T cell receptor (beta chain) came from a study of cytomegalovirus exposure and HLA in healthy donors. As for this clone: What it binds is unknown.

The PCR used 60 Vbeta and 13 Jbeta primers. The protocol was immunoSEQ multiplex PCR, while the TCRdb copy is restricted to in-frame clones and leaves out a portion. In all, the sample yields approximately 58,000 clones. Germline CDR1 SGHDT, CDR2 YYEEEE. The CDR3 is made up of 16 amino acids. The V gene lost 4 bases and the J gene lost 0 bases, with 17 bases spanning the gap. Whole-study results and caveats: A link between a missense DCLRE1C variant and TCR beta V- and J-gene trimming emerged from a later analysis. Productive status was seen about 87% or about 30% of the time for most TCR beta V segments in an earlier analysis.

Sequencing used PBMCs. The chain links TRBV5-6 to TRBJ2-7; tentatively, D is TRBD2 (5 bases). The origin of this receptor is a woman between 45 and 60 years old in good health and CMV-seropositive. The CDR3 nucleotides are TGTGCCAGCAGCCCCTTAACCGGGGTTAACTCCTACGAGCAGTACTTC. Translated: CASSPLTGVNSYEQYF.